The 24 T cell receptor beta chains presented below share a single source sample, sequenced in a study of blood T cell repertoires in COVID-19. Data came from immunoSEQ multiplex PCR; TCRdb stores just in-frame clones and leaves some out. Of 300,000 to 350,000 clones in the sample, about nine tenths are singletons; the top ten hold about 8.4%. The sequencing sample was made of PBMCs or T cells enriched from blood (not recorded which). The receptors were gathered from a woman aged 30 to 39 who had recovered from COVID-19.

The chain recombines TRBV7-2 with TRBJ2-5; 10 bases agree with TRBD2. Germline loops: CDR1 SGHTA, CDR2 FQGNSA. V was clipped by 3 bases and J by 4 bases; unmatched bases: 5. The CDR3 runs to 15 residues. The CDR3 DNA reads TGTGCCAGCAGCTTGACTAGCGGGCCCGGAGAGACCCAGTACTTC. Its translation: CASSLTSGPGETQYF.

The CDR3 region is CASSLPFGGELFF. CDR3 nucleotides: TGTGCCAGCAGCCTCCCGTTCGGCGGGGAGCTGTTTTTT. The rearrangement uses TRBV11-2 and TRBJ2-2; the D is unclear. Germline assignment: CDR1 SGHAT and CDR2 FQNNGV. Trimming left V 5 bases short and J 7 bases short, with 11 bases between. The CDR3 totals 13 residues.

The gene calls are TRBV5-1 and TRBJ2-1; TRBD2 matches at 8 bases. Per germline, CDR1 SGHRS and CDR2 YFSETQ. Losses at the gene ends were 3 bases for V and 0 bases for J; bases not matched to a gene: 2. The CDR3 is made up of 15 amino acids. The CDR3 loop is CASSSSGSSYNEQFF. For the CDR3, the DNA is TGCGCCAGCAGCTCCAGCGGGAGCTCCTACAATGAGCAGTTCTTC.

In its sample, this clone was seen many times. The chain links TRBV5-1 to TRBJ2-5; maybe TRBD2 (6 bases). V gave up 4 bases and J gave up 3 bases, with 13 bases separating them. Per germline, CDR1 SGHRS and CDR2 YFSETQ. The CDR3 covers 14 residues. The CDR3, as DNA: TGCGCCAGCAGCGTGACTCCGGGGGAAGAGACCCAGTACTTC. Amino acids: CASSVTPGEETQYF.

This clone was seen just once. This chain connects TRBV28 to TRBJ2-7, with 7 bases that match TRBD1. This CDR3 region has 12 residues. Germline assignment: CDR1 MDHEN and CDR2 SYDVKM. V shed 5 bases, J shed 12 bases, and the junction held 10 bases outside the gene matches. The CDR3 nucleotides read TGTGCCAGCAGTCTTCCTATGGGACAGAGGTACTTC. It encodes CASSLPMGQRYF.

The CDR3 protein is CASSYERRDTQYF. The DNA for the CDR3 is TGTGCCAGCAGTTACGAGCGAAGAGATACGCAGTATTTT. V gene TRBV6-5 combines with J gene TRBJ2-3; D remains ambiguous. The CDR3 is made up of 13 amino acids. CDR1 MNHEY and CDR2 SVGAGI come from the germline V gene. The V and J ends lost 2 bases and 5 bases respectively, with 8 bases between them.

This clone was seen a single time. The V and J genes are TRBV12-3 or TRBV12-4 and TRBJ1-1; D gene unclear. This CDR3 region has 11 residues. V lost 3 bases to trimming and J lost 6 bases, with 5 bases between them. As DNA, the CDR3 is TGTGCCAGCAGTTTTAGTTCTGAAGCTTTCTTT. This encodes CASSFSSEAFF.

The sample holds a few counts of this clone. One end of the junction varies from germline; a read error may be responsible. V is TRBV6-5 and J is TRBJ2-7; D is undetermined. Per germline, CDR1 MNHEY and CDR2 SVGAGI. This CDR3 region has 12 residues. The CDR3 protein is CASSDSADEQYF. CDR3 in DNA: TGTGCCAGCAGTGACTCGGCAGACGAGCAGTACTTC.

CDR3 DNA: TGCGCCAGCAGCTTACAGGTGTCCTACAATGAGCAGTTCTTC. As protein: CASSLQVSYNEQFF. This chain links TRBV5-1 with TRBJ2-1, with a tentative D call TRBD1 (5 bases). CDR1 and CDR2 from the germline V gene are SGHRS and YFSETQ. V lost 2 bases and J 1 base, leaving 7 bases between the germline ends. The length of the CDR3 is 14 residues.

A few counts support this clone. The V gene is TRBV14, the J gene TRBJ2-2, with 13 bases that match TRBD2. V shed 5 bases and J 5 bases; nucleotides not matched to a gene: 5. The germline gives CDR1 SGHDN, CDR2 FVKESK. The CDR3 is 16 residues long. The CDR3 DNA is TGTGCCAGCAGCGTGGGACTAGCGGGATTGACCGGGGAGCTGTTTTTT. As protein: CASSVGLAGLTGELFF.

This chain joins TRBV3-1 (or the pseudogene TRBV3-2) and TRBJ2-1; D possibly corresponds to TRBD2 (5 bases). Trimming removed 6 bases from V and 5 bases from J, with 14 bases in between. Per germline, CDR1 LGHDT and CDR2 YNNKEL (reference sequence). This CDR3 contains 14 residues. In DNA, the CDR3 is TGTGCCAGCAGACAACTAGGCGGAGACAATGAGCAGTTCTTC. This translates into CASRQLGGDNEQFF.

Remarks on this clone: Within the sample, other DNA sequences also encode this same CDR3. The J gene is TRBJ2-1, the V gene TRBV6-5, with 10 bases matching TRBD2. Germline CDR1 and CDR2: MNHEY and SVGAGI. This CDR3 is 15 amino acids long. V was pared by 3 bases and J by 4 bases, with 3 bases of the junction left unmatched. The CDR3 coding sequence is TGTGCCAGCAGTTATAGGACTAGCGGATACAATGAGCAGTTCTTC. Its translation: CASSYRTSGYNEQFF.

The chain links TRBV25-1 to TRBJ1-1; no clear D. CDR3 length: 14 amino acids. The germline CDR1 and CDR2 sequences are MGHDK and SYGVNS. Trimming shortened V by 2 bases and J by 7 bases, and 14 bases separated the two germline ends. In DNA form, the CDR3 reads TGTGCCAGCAGTGAACTGGGCAGGTTTAGTGAAGCTTTCTTT. Its translation is CASSELGRFSEAFF.

The chain links TRBV6-2 or TRBV6-3 to TRBJ2-5; 15 bases align to TRBD2. Trimming cost V 6 bases and J 0 bases; bases outside gene matches: 5. The CDR3 is 17 amino acids. Germline values: CDR1 MNHEY, CDR2 SVGEGT. CDR3: CASSQGLAGGYQETQYF. The CDR3 coding sequence is TGTGCCAGCAGCCAGGGACTAGCGGGAGGATACCAAGAGACCCAGTACTTC.

The chain carries TRBV15 and TRBJ2-5; a possible D gene is TRBD1 (5 bases). The CDR3 contains 13 residues. In germline, CDR1 is LNHNV, CDR2 YYDKDF (reference sequence). V was clipped by 0 bases and J by 5 bases, with 7 bases between them. This chain's CDR3 is CATSRDKGETQYF. The DNA of the CDR3 is TGTGCCACCAGCAGAGATAAGGGGGAGACCCAGTACTTC.

The chain is built from TRBV5-1 and TRBJ1-3, with a weak D call TRBD1 (6 bases). The germline gives CDR1 SGHRS, CDR2 YFSETQ. The CDR3 contains 16 residues. Between the trimmed V and J ends, which lost 3 bases and 3 bases, there was a span of 16 bases. CDR3 residues: CASSSESQGRGNTIYF. The DNA for the CDR3 is TGCGCCAGCAGCTCAGAATCACAGGGTCGTGGAAACACCATATATTTT.

J is TRBJ2-7 and V is TRBV9, with TRBD2 matching over 7 bases. The CDR3 is 16 residues long. Germline CDR1 is SGDLS and CDR2 is YYNGEE. The trim removed 0 bases at V and 0 bases at J, leaving 6 bases unmatched. CDR3 sequence: CASSVGPAGTSYEQYF. In DNA form, the CDR3 reads TGTGCCAGCAGCGTAGGGCCAGCGGGAACCTCCTACGAGCAGTACTTC.

The rearrangement uses TRBV18 and TRBJ1-3, with D uncertain. This CDR3 has 15 residues. The ends were cut back, 2 bases at V and 0 bases at J, with 8 bases in the middle. Per the germline V gene, CDR1 is KGHSH and CDR2 is LQKENI. CDR3 sequence (DNA): TGTGCCAGCTCACCAGTATCCTTCTCTGGAAACACCATATATTTT. Protein product: CASSPVSFSGNTIYF.

This sequence joins TRBV5-1 and TRBJ2-1; 8 bases align to TRBD2. After removal of 2 bases from V and 0 bases from J, the junction contained 4 bases not matched to a gene. Germline assignment: CDR1 SGHRS and CDR2 YFSETQ. The CDR3 loop spans 16 amino acids. The DNA of the CDR3 is TGCGCCAGCAGCTTAAGCGGGGGAAGCTCCTACAATGAGCAGTTCTTC. Translating gives CASSLSGGSSYNEQFF.

The chain employs TRBV7-8 and TRBJ2-5, with D uncertain. CDR1 is SGHVS and CDR2 is FQNEAQ in the germline V gene. This CDR3 has 12 residues. The V and J ends lost 5 bases and 3 bases respectively, with 7 bases between them. The CDR3 coding sequence is TGTGCCAGCAGCCGAACAGAAGAGACCCAGTACTTC. Amino acid sequence: CASSRTEETQYF.

CDR3 bases: TGTGCCAGTAGTCCAAATCACAGCACAGGGGGACGGACCCAGTACTTC. Its translation is CASSPNHSTGGRTQYF. The chain recombines TRBV19 with TRBJ2-5; 8 bases are a match to TRBD1. Germline V gives CDR1 LNHDA, CDR2 SQIVND (reference sequence). V lost 5 bases to trimming and J lost 7 bases; unmatched junction nucleotides: 15. The CDR3 sequence is 16 residues long.

The V call is TRBV5-6, the J call TRBJ2-5; D unclear. The germline CDR1 and CDR2 sequences are SGHDT and YYEEEE. There are 14 residues in the CDR3. V lost 0 bases, J lost 5 bases, and 11 bases lay in between. The CDR3 region has the DNA TGTGCCAGCAGCTTGGCCGGCATGGAGGAGACCCAGTACTTC. Its translation: CASSLAGMEETQYF.

The chain links TRBV18 to TRBJ2-7; TRBD2 agrees at 7 bases. Trimming removed 4 bases from V and 3 bases from J; junction bases left unmatched: 6. Germline V CDR1 and CDR2: KGHSH, LQKENI. CDR3 size: 14 residues. CDR3 in amino acids: CASSLRLAHYEQYF. CDR3 in DNA: TGTGCCAGCTCACTTAGACTAGCCCACTACGAGCAGTACTTC. Looking up the rest from reference TRBV18 and TRBJ2-7 gives the full variable domain: NAGVMQNPRHLVRRRGQEARLRCSPMKGHSHVYWYRQLPEEGLKFMVYLQKENIIDESGMPKERFSAEFPKEGPSILRIQQVVRGDSAAYFCASSLRLAHYEQYFGPGTRLTVT.

About this clone: Other nucleotide sequences from this sample produce the same CDR3. The chain uses TRBV3-1 (or the pseudogene TRBV3-2) and TRBJ2-7; possibly TRBD2 for D (6 bases). The CDR3 is made up of 14 amino acids. Germline assignment: CDR1 LGHDT and CDR2 YNNKEL (reference sequence). V dropped 2 bases and J dropped 4 bases, with 12 bases sitting between them. As DNA, the CDR3 is TGTGCCAGCAGCCAACTTGCGGGAAGTTACGAGCAGTACTTC. It encodes CASSQLAGSYEQYF.